Sequencing of this T cell receptor beta chain was carried out in a study of blood T cell repertoires in COVID-19. Overall study: T cells, B-cell-depleted T cells, or PBMCs supplied cDNA or gDNA.

V was trimmed by 6 bases and J by 0 bases, leaving 11 bases between them. This CDR3 comprises 13 residues. Germline V gene lookup returns CDR1 SQVTM and CDR2 ANQGSEA. Profiling relied on immunoSEQ multiplex PCR, and the TCRdb table lists in-frame clones only, not all of them. The sample shows 350,000 to 400,000 clones, 85% to 90% of them seen only once. The TCR was taken from a woman in her 30s with acute COVID-19. The V call is TRBV29-1, the J call TRBJ1-1; D unresolved. Specimen: PBMCs or T cells enriched from blood (not recorded which). For the CDR3, the DNA is TGCAGCGTCTCGACAAGCATGAACACTGAAGCTTTCTTT. As protein: CSVSTSMNTEAFF.